This TCR beta chain was found in a study of response to subunit inactivated influenza vaccine. TCRdb re-analysed the RT-PCR reads in MiXCR, keeping a single row per CDR3 protein. The table includes under 200,000 distinct CDR3 sequences, about 11% detected once. Study observations and caveats: The authors offered the suggestion that each seasonal influenza vaccination recruits few new T cells.

Concerning this clonotype itself: The antigen is unknown.

V was trimmed by 11 bases and J by 3 bases, leaving 28 bases between them. The CDR3 has 18 amino acids. The material sequenced was CD8+ T cells sorted from PBMCs, taken around 25 months after vaccination. The TCR originated in a man between 45 and 75 years old who received an inactivated influenza vaccine. This chain connects TRBV12-3 or TRBV12-4 to TRBJ2-2, with D uncertain. Written as DNA, the CDR3 is TGTGCCTGCCGGCCTCTCCGCTCTGGTCGTTTTTACACCGGGGAGCTGTTTTTT. It translates to CACRPLRSGRFYTGELFF.